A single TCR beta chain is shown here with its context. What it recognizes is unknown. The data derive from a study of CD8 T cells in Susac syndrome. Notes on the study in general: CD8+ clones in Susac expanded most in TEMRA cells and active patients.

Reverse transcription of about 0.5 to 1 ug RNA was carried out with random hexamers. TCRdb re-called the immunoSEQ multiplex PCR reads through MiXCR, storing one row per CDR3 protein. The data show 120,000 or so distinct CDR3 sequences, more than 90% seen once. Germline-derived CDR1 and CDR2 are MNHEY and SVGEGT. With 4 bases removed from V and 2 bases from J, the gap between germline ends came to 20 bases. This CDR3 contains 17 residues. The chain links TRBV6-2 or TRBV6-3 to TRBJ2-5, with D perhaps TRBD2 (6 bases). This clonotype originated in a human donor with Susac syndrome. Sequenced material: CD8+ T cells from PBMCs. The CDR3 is CASSFSQAGRWQETQYF. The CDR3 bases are TGTGCCAGCAGTTTTTCGCAAGCGGGCCGGTGGCAAGAGACCCAGTACTTC.